What follows are 14 T cell receptor beta chains derived from one specimen sequenced in a study of cytomegalovirus exposure and HLA in healthy donors. A multiplex PCR was run with 60 Vbeta primers and 13 Jbeta primers. The repertoire was sequenced with immunoSEQ multiplex PCR; TCRdb's copy has only in-frame clones and lacks some. The sample holds roughly 110,000 clones, around 77% seen once. Material: PBMCs. The receptors were sampled from a man younger than 35 in good health and CMV-seronegative.

The CDR3 spells CASSSGQGARQPQHF. In nucleotides, the CDR3 is TGTGCCAGCAGTTCAGGACAGGGGGCACGTCAGCCCCAGCATTTT. The chain carries TRBV6-6 and TRBJ1-5; TRBD1 matches at 11 bases. The CDR3 is 15 amino acids. Germline values: CDR1 MNHNY, CDR2 SVGAGI (reference sequence). V trimming: 4 bases; J trimming: 6 bases; junction bases outside the gene matches: 5.

The V call is TRBV15, the J call TRBJ2-3; a possible D gene is TRBD2 (7 bases). CDR1 is LNHNV and CDR2 is YYDKDF in the germline V gene (reference sequence). Trimming cost V 5 bases and J 4 bases, with 16 bases left between them. The CDR3 loop spans 15 amino acids. CDR3 protein: CATSDLGGPADTQYF. The CDR3 DNA reads as TGTGCCACCAGCGACCTGGGGGGGCCGGCAGATACGCAGTATTTT.

The J gene is TRBJ2-3, the V gene TRBV10-3; 11 nucleotides line up with TRBD2. The CDR3 runs 18 residues. The trim removed 0 bases at V and 3 bases at J, leaving 8 bases unmatched. Per germline, CDR1 ENHRY and CDR2 SYGVKD. In DNA form, the CDR3 reads TGTGCCATCAGTGAGTCCCTAGCGGGGGGTATGGGGACAGATACGCAGTATTTT. This sequence encodes CAISESLAGGMGTDTQYF.

The chain is built from TRBV27 and TRBJ2-7, with D perhaps matching TRBD1 (5 bases). CDR3 length: 16 amino acids. V was clipped by 4 bases and J by 5 bases, with 21 bases between them. From germline, CDR1 is MNHEY and CDR2 SMNVEV (reference sequence). The CDR3 region has the DNA TGTGCCAGCAGTTCACTAAGAAGGGGCCTTTTGGACGAGCAGTACTTC. This gives the protein CASSSLRRGLLDEQYF.

V usage is TRBV11-3 and J usage is TRBJ2-1; 11 positions match TRBD2. Germline V gives CDR1 SGHNT, CDR2 YENEEA. The J segment lost 9 bases and the V segment lost 1 base, leaving 8 bases of the junction unmatched. This CDR3 region has 16 residues. The CDR3 DNA sequence: TGTGCCAGCAGCTTAGTCACGGCTAGCGGGGGGAGTGAGCAGTTCTTC. Its protein product is CASSLVTASGGSEQFF.

This chain uses TRBV2 with TRBJ1-1; D is ambiguous. V lost 3 bases, J lost 6 bases, and 11 bases lay in between. The germline V gene has CDR1 SNHLY and CDR2 FYNNEI. This CDR3 is 13 amino acids long. CDR3 sequence: CASSEPPRSEAFF. In DNA form, the CDR3 reads TGTGCCAGCAGTGAGCCCCCCCGGTCTGAAGCTTTCTTT.

About this clone itself: Other DNA sequences from this sample encode an identical CDR3 as well. CDR3 amino acids: CASSQGLGRETQYF. The CDR3 coding sequence is TGCGCCAGCAGCCAAGGTCTCGGGAGGGAGACCCAGTACTTC. V and J are TRBV4-3 and TRBJ2-5; 7 positions match TRBD2. V lost 1 base and J lost 5; bases outside the gene matches: 4. CDR3 length equals 14 residues. Germline lookup yields CDR1 LGHNA and CDR2 YSLEER.

The gene calls are TRBV10-3 and TRBJ2-3; the match to TRBD2 covers 9 bases. Per germline, CDR1 ENHRY and CDR2 SYGVKD. This CDR3 comprises 15 residues. Trimming at V came to 4 bases and at J to 1 base, leaving 3 bases not matched to a gene. The CDR3 DNA is TGTGCCATCAGTGCCAGCGGGGGGCGCACAGATACGCAGTATTTT. Protein product: CAISASGGRTDTQYF.

A note on this clone: Sequence at one end of the junction differs from germline and may be a read error. The chain is built from TRBV5-4 and TRBJ1-2; tentative D call: TRBD1 (5 bases). There are 13 residues in the CDR3. CDR1 and CDR2 from the germline V gene are SGHNT and YYREEE (reference sequence). CDR3 DNA sequence: TGTGCCAGCAGCTTGGCAGGGAACTATGGCTACCCCTTC. It yields the protein CASSLAGNYGYPF.

The chain carries TRBV6-5 and TRBJ2-7; D possibly corresponds to TRBD1 (6 bases). V was clipped by 7 bases and J by 9 bases, with 19 bases between them. The CDR3 spans 13 residues. Germline lookup yields CDR1 MNHEY and CDR2 SVGAGI. The CDR3 reads CASTPGHPPGQYF. CDR3 nucleotides: TGTGCCAGCACCCCGGGACACCCCCCGGGGCAGTACTTC.

There are a few counts of this clone. A much larger clone is a single base away; this may be a read error. CDR3 sequence reads: CASSQALPQTGTEAFF. In nucleotides, the CDR3 is TGTGCCAGCAGCCAAGCTCTCCCCCAAACTGGCACTGAAGCTTTCTTT. The chain is built from TRBV7-9 and TRBJ1-1; D is ambiguous. Trimming shortened V by 5 bases and J by 4 bases, and 20 bases separated the two germline ends. The V gene's germline CDR1 is SEHNR and CDR2 FQNEAQ (reference sequence). This CDR3 region has 16 residues. Complete variable domain (other parts from reference TRBV7-9 and TRBJ1-1): DTGVSQNPRHKITKRGQNVTFRCDPISEHNRLYWYRQTLGQGPEFLTYFQNEAQLEKSRLLSDRFSAERPKGSFSTLEIQRTEQGDSAMYLCASSQALPQTGTEAFFGQGTRLTVV.

V and J are TRBV19 and TRBJ2-3; D is perhaps TRBD2 (5 bases). Trimming stripped 8 bases from V and 5 bases from J, with 14 bases between. Per germline, CDR1 LNHDA and CDR2 SQIVND (reference sequence). The CDR3 totals 13 residues. Written as DNA, the CDR3 is TGTGCCAGTGCCTCCGGGATGATAGATACGCAGTATTTT. Protein: CASASGMIDTQYF.

This clone was observed once. The chain combines TRBV19 with TRBJ1-2; tentatively, D is TRBD1 (5 bases). The CDR3 has 12 amino acids. Trimming removed 7 bases from V and 2 bases from J, with 8 bases in between. The germline V gene encodes CDR1 LNHDA and CDR2 SQIVND (reference sequence). The CDR3 DNA sequence: TGTGCCAGTAACAACAGGAACTATGGCTACACCTTC. Its translation is CASNNRNYGYTF.

A note on this clone: Other DNA sequences in this sample translate to the same CDR3. The V and J genes are TRBV4-3 and TRBJ1-2, with a weak D call TRBD1 (5 bases). The length of the CDR3 is 14 residues. The V end lost 1 base, the J end lost 5 bases, and 11 bases lay between the germline ends. Germline CDR1 reads LGHNA; CDR2 reads YSLEER. The CDR3 here is CASSQGAGTYGYTF. In DNA form, the CDR3 reads TGCGCCAGCAGCCAAGGAGCGGGGACTTATGGCTACACCTTC.